This T cell receptor beta chain was retrieved from a study of shared clonotypes between healthy human individuals. Notes on the study in general: Sample collection involved blood only; tissue repertoires are likely different. Sharing across a few donors was seen in 4.5% to 6.5% of naive CD4 clonotypes.

Concerning this clone: Its antigen is as yet unknown.

The CDR3 length is 14 residues. Trimming removed 2 bases from V and 9 bases from J, with 13 bases in between. CDR1 and CDR2 (germline): MDHEN, SYDVKM. Deep-level running was used for the assay. Once extracted for a subset, genomic DNA was divided evenly among several immunoSEQ plates. TCRdb keeps only in-frame clones here, not all; method: immunoSEQ multiplex PCR. The repertoire holds approximately 1.1 million clones, with around 78% as singletons. What was sequenced was memory CD4+ T cells from PBMCs. Subset denoted: CD45RA-negative fraction. This receptor was taken from a young man in good health. Some clones in this sample may be carry-over from other donors' samples. V is TRBV28 and J is TRBJ1-4, with D perhaps TRBD1 (6 bases). The CDR3 DNA follows: TGTGCCAGCAGTTTACCAGGGGATGCAAAAAAACTGTTTTTT. Encoded protein: CASSLPGDAKKLFF.